These 8 T cell receptor beta chains were all obtained from the same sample, sequenced in a study of Ad26.COV2.S vaccination and SARS-CoV-2 variants. The treatment here: some 19 received Ad26.COV2.S at low or high dose, single or two shots; roughly five received placebo; per-sample allocation not given. The samples date from day 63 after the first vaccine or placebo injection. TCRdb's copy holds only in-frame clones and misses some; the assay was immunoSEQ multiplex PCR. The repertoire holds a few hundred thousand clones, with around 90% as singletons. Sequenced material: peripheral blood, taken in a trial of Ad26.COV2.S vaccine versus placebo. The receptors were gathered from a person between 18 and 65 years old who received the Ad26.COV2.S COVID-19 vaccine or a placebo.

The chain employs TRBV5-6 and TRBJ2-2; 11 nucleotides agree with TRBD2. Germline CDR1 SGHDT, CDR2 YYEEEE. CDR3 length: 18 residues. The V and J ends lost 2 bases and 1 base, in that order; junction bases with no gene match: 7. The CDR3 here is CASSLPGLAEENTGELFF. The CDR3, as DNA: TGTGCCAGCAGCTTACCGGGACTAGCGGAAGAGAACACCGGGGAGCTGTTTTTT. Full variable domain (missing parts from reference TRBV5-6 and TRBJ2-2): DAGVTQSPTHLIKTRGQQVTLRCSPKSGHDTVSWYQQALGQGPQFIFQYYEEEERQRGNFPDRFSGHQFPNYSSELNVNALLLGDSALYLCASSLPGLAEENTGELFFGEGSRLTVL.

The V call is TRBV7-2, the J call TRBJ2-7; D is unclear. Germline V gene data show CDR1 as SGHTA and CDR2 as FQGNSA. CDR3 length: 12 residues. Trimming pared 5 bases from V and 1 base from J, leaving 6 bases between. CDR3 region: CASSQTSYEQYF. In DNA form, the CDR3 reads TGTGCCAGCAGCCAAACGTCCTACGAGCAGTACTTC. Drawing the rest from reference TRBV7-2 and TRBJ2-7, the complete variable domain is GAGVSQSPSNKVTEKGKDVELRCDPISGHTALYWYRQSLGQGLEFLIYFQGNSAPDKSGLPSDRFSAERTGGSVSTLTIQRTQQEDSAVYLCASSQTSYEQYFGPGTRLTVT.

This chain connects TRBV28 to TRBJ2-5, with 9 bases that match TRBD1. The CDR3 extends over 15 amino acids. The germline CDR1 and CDR2 sequences are MDHEN and SYDVKM. With V trimmed by 6 bases and J by 4 bases, 9 bases remained unmatched. CDR3 in DNA: TGTGCCAGCAGCCCTACGACAGGGGGGGGAGAGACCCAGTACTTC. As protein: CASSPTTGGGETQYF. The complete variable domain, with remaining parts taken from reference TRBV28 and TRBJ2-5, reads DVKVTQSSRYLVKRTGEKVFLECVQDMDHENMFWYRQDPGLGLRLIYFSYDVKMKEKGDIPEGYSVSREKKERFSLILESASTNQTSMYLCASSPTTGGGETQYFGPGTRLLVL.

J is TRBJ2-7 and V is TRBV6-2 or TRBV6-3, with a weak D call TRBD2 (5 bases). Trimming stripped 5 bases from V and 3 bases from J, with 14 bases between. The germline gives CDR1 MNHEY, CDR2 SVGEGT. CDR3 length equals 14 residues. CDR3 amino acids: CASSTLDGLYEQYF. The CDR3 bases are TGTGCCAGCAGTACTCTCGACGGACTCTACGAGCAGTACTTC.

This chain uses TRBV14 with TRBJ1-2; the D is unclear. Deletions cut 3 bases from V and 0 bases from J, with 17 bases between. The CDR3 loop spans 17 amino acids. The germline CDR1 and CDR2 sequences are SGHDN and FVKESK. The CDR3 protein is CASSHSLPSVSNYGYTF. The CDR3 DNA follows: TGTGCCAGCAGCCACTCTCTCCCTTCCGTATCTAACTATGGCTACACCTTC. The full variable domain, rest sourced from reference TRBV14 and TRBJ1-2, is EAGVTQFPSHSVIEKGQTVTLRCDPISGHDNLYWYRRVMGKEIKFLLHFVKESKQDESGMPNNRFLAERTGGTYSTLKVQPAELEDSGVYFCASSHSLPSVSNYGYTFGSGTRLTVV.

The chain joins TRBV29-1 to TRBJ1-2, with D perhaps matching TRBD1 (5 bases). Per the germline V gene, CDR1 is SQVTM and CDR2 is ANQGSEA. V was cut by 4 bases and J by 7 bases, with 13 bases left in between. CDR3 length: 12 residues. CDR3 residues: CSVGLGRGGYTF. The CDR3 nucleotides are TGCAGCGTTGGGCTGGGGCGTGGTGGCTACACCTTC.

The V and J genes are TRBV4-2 and TRBJ1-1, with TRBD1 matching 8 bases. The V gene end was trimmed by 2 bases and the J gene end by 5 bases; junction bases not matched to a gene: 7. Germline assignment: CDR1 LGHNA and CDR2 YNFKEQ. The CDR3 extends over 15 amino acids. The CDR3 region is CASSQFLTGETEAFF. In DNA, the CDR3 is TGTGCCAGCAGCCAATTCCTGACAGGGGAAACTGAAGCTTTCTTT.

This chain joins TRBV13 and TRBJ2-1; 13 bases line up with TRBD2. V gave up 5 bases and J gave up 8 bases; unmatched junction bases: 12. From germline, CDR1 is PRHDT and CDR2 FYEKMQ (reference sequence). This CDR3 contains 17 residues. CDR3 sequence: CASSPRGLAGDLDEQFF. For the CDR3, the DNA is TGTGCCAGCAGCCCCAGAGGACTAGCGGGAGATCTTGATGAGCAGTTCTTC.